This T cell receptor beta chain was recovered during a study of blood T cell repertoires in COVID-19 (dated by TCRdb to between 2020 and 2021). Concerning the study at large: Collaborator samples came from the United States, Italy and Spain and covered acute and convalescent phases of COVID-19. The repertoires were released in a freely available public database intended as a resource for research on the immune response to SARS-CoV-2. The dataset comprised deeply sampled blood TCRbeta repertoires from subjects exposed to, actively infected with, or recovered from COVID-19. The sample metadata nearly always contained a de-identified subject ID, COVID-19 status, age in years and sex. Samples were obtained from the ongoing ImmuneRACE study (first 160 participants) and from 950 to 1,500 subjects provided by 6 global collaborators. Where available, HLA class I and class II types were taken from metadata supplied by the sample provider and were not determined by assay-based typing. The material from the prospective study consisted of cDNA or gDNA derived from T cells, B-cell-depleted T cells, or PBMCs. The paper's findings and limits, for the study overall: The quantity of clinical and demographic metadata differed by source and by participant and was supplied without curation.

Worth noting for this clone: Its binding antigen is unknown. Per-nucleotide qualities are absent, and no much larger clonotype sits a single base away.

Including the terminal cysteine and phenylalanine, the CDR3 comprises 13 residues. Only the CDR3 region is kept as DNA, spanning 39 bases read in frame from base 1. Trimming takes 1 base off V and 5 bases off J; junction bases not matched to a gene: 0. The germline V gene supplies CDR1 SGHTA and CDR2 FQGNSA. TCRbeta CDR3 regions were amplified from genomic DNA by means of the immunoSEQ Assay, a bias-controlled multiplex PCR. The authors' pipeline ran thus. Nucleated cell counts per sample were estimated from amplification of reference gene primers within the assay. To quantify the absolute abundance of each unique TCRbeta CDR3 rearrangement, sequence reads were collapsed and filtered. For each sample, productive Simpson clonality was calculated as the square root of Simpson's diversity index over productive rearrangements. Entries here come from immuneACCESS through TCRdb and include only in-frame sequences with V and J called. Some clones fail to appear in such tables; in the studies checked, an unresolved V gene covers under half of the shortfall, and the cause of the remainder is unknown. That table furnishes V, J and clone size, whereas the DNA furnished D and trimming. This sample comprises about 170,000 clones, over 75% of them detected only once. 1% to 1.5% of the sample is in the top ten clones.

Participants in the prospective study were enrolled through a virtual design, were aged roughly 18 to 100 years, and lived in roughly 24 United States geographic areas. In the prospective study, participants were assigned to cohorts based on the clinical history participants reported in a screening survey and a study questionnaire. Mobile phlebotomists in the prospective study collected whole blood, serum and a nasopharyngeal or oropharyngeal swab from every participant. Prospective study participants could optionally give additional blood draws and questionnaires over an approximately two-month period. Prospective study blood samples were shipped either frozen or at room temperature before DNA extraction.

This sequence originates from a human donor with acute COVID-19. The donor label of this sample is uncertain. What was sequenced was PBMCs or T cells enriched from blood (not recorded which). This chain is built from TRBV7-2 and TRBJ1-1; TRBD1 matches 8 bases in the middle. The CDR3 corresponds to CASSLGQGTEAFF. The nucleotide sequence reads TGTGCCAGCAGCTTAGGACAGGGGACTGAAGCTTTCTTT.